Sequencing of this TCR beta chain was carried out in a study of shared clonotypes between healthy human individuals. Study-level results: Sequencing depth was expected to influence donor clonotype sharing.

Worth noting for this clone: Its target is unknown.

TCRdb's table, derived via immunoSEQ multiplex PCR, lists solely in-frame clones and lacks some. The sample includes a few hundred thousand clones, 95% to 96% of them seen just once. CD8 cells classed as naive were CD45RO-negative and positively selected for CCR7, excluding terminally differentiated effector memory CD45RA+ cells. With 2 bases clipped from V and 3 bases from J, the junction kept 6 bases outside the gene matches. Germline values: CDR1 MDHEN, CDR2 SYDVKM. This CDR3 has 16 amino acids. The TCR originated in a woman aged 25 to 45 in good health. Sequencing was done on a sample of naive CD8+ T cells sorted from blood. The rearrangement joins TRBV28 to TRBJ2-7, with 11 positions matching TRBD2. The CDR3 protein is CASSLRRLAGLYEQYF. Written as DNA, the CDR3 is TGTGCCAGCAGTTTACGAAGACTAGCGGGGCTCTACGAGCAGTACTTC.